This T cell receptor (beta chain) was recorded in a study of blood T cell repertoires in COVID-19. Whole-study context: There were acute and convalescent COVID-19 samples, and they came from the United States, Italy and Spain. From T cells, B-cell-depleted T cells, or PBMCs came the material, which was cDNA or gDNA.

Original data processing: Reference gene primer amplification in the assay estimated nucleated cell counts. Using immunoSEQ multiplex PCR, the repertoire was profiled, and TCRdb retains in-frame clones only, with some absent. The DNA was the basis for D and trimming; V, J and clone size are from that table. The sample has 100,000 to 150,000 clones, under 85% seen once; the top ten hold 10% to 15%. Per the germline V gene, CDR1 is ENHRY and CDR2 is SYGVKD. The ends were cut back, 5 bases at V and 8 bases at J, with 21 bases in the middle. The CDR3 runs 16 residues. Material: peripheral blood. The chain joins TRBV10-3 to TRBJ1-4, with no clear D. This receptor was identified in a man in his 60s with acute or convalescent COVID-19. The CDR3: CAISSSQTWRKEKLFF. In DNA, the CDR3 is TGTGCCATCAGTTCCTCCCAGACGTGGAGGAAGGAAAAACTGTTTTTT.